What follows are 30 T cell receptor beta chains derived from one specimen sequenced in a study of T cells in Graves' hyperthyroidism and ophthalmopathy. Using RNA transcripts as the source, TCR beta CDR3 regions were amplified. HTBI primers were used for first-round RT-PCR of the TCR CDR3. A single record per CDR3 protein comes from TCRdb applying MiXCR to the multiplex PCR reads. This sample has fewer than 750,000 distinct CDR3 sequences; roughly 15% occur once, and the top ten carry roughly 4.5%. Sequenced input: blood. The receptors shown here come from a woman aged 35 to 49 with Graves' ophthalmopathy.

This clonotype has a count of ten or more. The rearrangement links TRBV6-1 to TRBJ2-7; D remains ambiguous. V lost 6 bases to trimming and J lost 0 bases, with 6 bases between them. The CDR3 runs 12 residues. In germline, CDR1 is MNHNS, CDR2 SASEGT. The DNA of the CDR3 is TGTGCCAGCAGGGCAGGCTCCTACGAGCAGTACTTC. Translated: CASRAGSYEQYF.

V usage is TRBV29-1 and J usage is TRBJ2-6, with D perhaps matching TRBD1 or TRBD2 (5 bases each). The V end was cut by 4 bases, the J end by 3 bases, with 13 bases between. CDR1 SQVTM and CDR2 ANQGSEA come from the germline V gene. There are 15 residues in the CDR3. The CDR3 nucleotides read TGCAGCGTTGCTCGAGGGGTTGGTGGGGCCAACGTCCTGACTTTC. Translating it yields CSVARGVGGANVLTF.

In its sample, this clonotype was seen a few times. This rearrangement joins TRBV12-3 or TRBV12-4 to TRBJ1-1; weak D call: TRBD1 (6 bases). V was cut by 9 bases and J by 0 bases, with 14 bases left in between. This CDR3 region has 14 residues. CDR3 bases: TGTGCCAGTCACCAAGACAGGATGAACACTGAAGCTTTCTTT. Residues: CASHQDRMNTEAFF.

This clonotype has a count of ten or more. This chain uses TRBV19 with TRBJ2-2; D remains unclear. V shed 5 bases and J shed 0 bases, with 13 bases lying between them. CDR1 and CDR2 from the germline V gene are LNHDA and SQIVND (reference sequence). This CDR3 has 16 amino acids. CDR3 nucleotides: TGTGCCAGTAGTGTTACCGGGCCGCCGAACACCGGGGAGCTGTTTTTT. Protein sequence: CASSVTGPPNTGELFF.

This clonotype has a count of ten or more. The V call is TRBV7-2, the J call TRBJ2-5; 9 bases are a match to TRBD2. V lost 5 bases, J lost 5 bases, and 9 bases stayed unmatched. Germline CDR1 and CDR2: SGHTA and FQGNSA. This CDR3 contains 15 residues. The CDR3 DNA reads TGTGCCAGCAGCCTCACGGCGGGAGGGTTGGAGACCCAGTACTTC. Protein product: CASSLTAGGLETQYF.

The chain has TRBV5-6 and TRBJ2-1; 8 positions agree with TRBD1. The CDR3 has 16 amino acids. J was trimmed by 4 bases and V by 4 bases; bases with no gene match: 10. Germline-derived CDR1 and CDR2 are SGHDT and YYEEEE. The CDR3 is CASSRRQGTSYNEQFF. The DNA of the CDR3 is TGTGCCAGCAGCCGTCGACAGGGGACATCTTACAATGAGCAGTTCTTC.

This clonotype was seen repeatedly, ten times or more. V is TRBV5-1 and J is TRBJ2-6; TRBD1 matches 9 bases. Per germline, CDR1 SGHRS and CDR2 YFSETQ. J lost 2 bases, V lost 4 bases, and 10 bases had no gene match. This CDR3 spans 18 amino acids. The CDR3 DNA follows: TGCGCCAGCAGCCCGCCCGCCGGGACAGGGACTGGGGCCAACGTCCTGACTTTC. Residues: CASSPPAGTGTGANVLTF.

This clonotype was seen a handful of times. The chain has TRBV20-1 and TRBJ2-2; 10 bases align to TRBD1. The CDR3 has 14 amino acids. V dropped 6 bases and J dropped 2; count of bases not matched to a gene: 3. Germline values: CDR1 DFQATT, CDR2 SNEGSKA (reference sequence). The CDR3 loop reads CSARTGGNTGELFF. The CDR3 DNA follows: TGCAGTGCCCGGACAGGGGGAAACACCGGGGAGCTGTTTTTT.

The count of this clonotype is one. The chain combines TRBV6-2 or TRBV6-3 with TRBJ2-7; TRBD2 agrees at 8 bases. Germline CDR1 is MNHEY and CDR2 is SVGEGT. V shed 5 bases, J shed 4 bases, and the junction held 7 bases outside the gene matches. The CDR3 has 14 amino acids. The CDR3 region has the DNA TGTGCCAGCAGTAGCGGGAGCCTCTTGTACGAGCAGTACTTC. This codes for CASSSGSLLYEQYF.

The rearrangement links TRBV9 to TRBJ2-5; D ambiguous. The CDR3 extends over 11 amino acids. Germline V gene sequence: CDR1 SGDLS, CDR2 YYNGEE. Deletions cut 3 bases from V and 9 bases from J, with 9 bases between. The CDR3 nucleotides are TGTGCCAGCAGCGAGCTTAAGGCCCAGTACTTC. Amino acid sequence: CASSELKAQYF.

This clonotype was seen many times. The chain links TRBV30 to TRBJ1-1; D is undetermined. Germline V gene sequence: CDR1 GTSNPN, CDR2 SVGIG (reference sequence). CDR3 length: 11 amino acids. Deletions cut 7 bases from V and 7 bases from J, with 13 bases between. DNA of the CDR3: TGTGCCTCTTCCTCCTACCTTGAAGCTTTCTTT. This translates into CASSSYLEAFF. Supplemented by reference TRBV30 and TRBJ1-1, the full variable domain reads SQTIHQWPATLVQPVGSPLSLECTVEGTSNPNLYWYRQAAGRGLQLLFYSVGIGQISSEVPQNLSASRPQDRQFILSSKKLLLSDSGFYLCASSSYLEAFFGQGTRLTVV.

This sequence joins TRBV28 and TRBJ2-2; D gene ambiguous. The CDR3 contains 14 residues. Germline V gene lookup returns CDR1 MDHEN and CDR2 SYDVKM. The ends were cut back, 6 bases at V and 7 bases at J, with 15 bases in the middle. CDR3 sequence (DNA): TGTGCCAGCAGCCCGACACCCATTGGCGGGGAGCTGTTTTTT. It yields the protein CASSPTPIGGELFF.

This sequence joins TRBV12-3 or TRBV12-4 and TRBJ2-5; D unclear. The CDR3 spans 12 residues. V dropped 7 bases and J dropped 5 bases, with 11 bases sitting between them. CDR3 DNA sequence: TGTGCCAGCACCCTCGTCGGGGAGACCCAGTACTTC. This sequence encodes CASTLVGETQYF.

This clonotype occurred a few times. This sequence joins TRBV7-8 and TRBJ1-1; 10 bases line up with TRBD1. Trimming cost V 1 base and J 5 bases; bases outside gene matches: 4. Germline loops: CDR1 SGHVS, CDR2 FQNEAQ. The CDR3 is 15 residues long. CDR3: CASSLGGQGGTEAFF. The DNA for the CDR3 is TGTGCCAGCAGCTTAGGAGGACAGGGGGGAACTGAAGCTTTCTTT.

This clonotype was seen ten or more times. The chain links TRBV11-2 to TRBJ2-5; 7 bases are shared with TRBD1. CDR1 and CDR2 from the germline V gene are SGHAT and FQNNGV. This CDR3 region has 16 residues. The trim removed 5 bases at V and 5 bases at J, leaving 14 bases unmatched. The CDR3, as DNA: TGTGCCAGCAGCCCCCAAACAGGGGCTTGGGCGGAGACCCAGTACTTC. It yields the protein CASSPQTGAWAETQYF.

For the CDR3, the DNA is TGCGCCAGCAGCCAAGTTCGCGACTCGAACACCGGGGAGCTGTTTTTT. Its protein product is CASSQVRDSNTGELFF. This sequence joins TRBV4-1 and TRBJ2-2; no clear D. The V end was cut by 1 base, the J end by 0 bases, with 9 bases between. Germline V gives CDR1 MGHRA, CDR2 YSYEKL. The CDR3 is 16 amino acids.

This clonotype showed up just once. This chain joins TRBV11-2 and TRBJ1-2; D ambiguous. V lost 5 bases, J lost 4 bases, and 14 bases lay in between. Germline V lookup: CDR1 SGHAT, CDR2 FQNNGV. CDR3 length: 14 amino acids. CDR3 loop: CASSPSLDTYGYTF. For the CDR3, the DNA is TGTGCCAGCAGCCCGTCGCTTGACACCTATGGCTACACCTTC.

This clonotype has ten or more counts. The chain combines TRBV27 with TRBJ2-7; D is possibly TRBD1 or TRBD2 (5 bases each). Trimming left V 3 bases short and J 3 bases short, with 15 bases between. The CDR3 length is 15 residues. In germline, CDR1 is MNHEY, CDR2 SMNVEV (reference sequence). Here the CDR3 reads CASSFRGVIYYEQYF. DNA of the CDR3: TGTGCCAGCAGTTTCAGAGGGGTCATATACTACGAGCAGTACTTC.

This clonotype has just a few counts. This chain uses TRBV18 with TRBJ1-6; D remains ambiguous. This CDR3 is 12 amino acids long. Germline V gene lookup returns CDR1 KGHSH and CDR2 LQKENI. Trimming left V 3 bases short and J 3 bases short, with 0 bases between. The CDR3 DNA sequence: TGTGCCAGCTCACCCTATAATTCACCCCTCCACTTT. The encoded protein is CASSPYNSPLHF.

This clonotype was picked up many times. The V and J genes are TRBV20-1 and TRBJ2-5; TRBD2 is a possible D gene (6 bases). The CDR3 sequence is 13 residues long. The V end was cut by 1 base, the J end by 5 bases, with 11 bases between. Germline loops: CDR1 DFQATT, CDR2 SNEGSKA (reference sequence). In nucleotides, the CDR3 is TGCAGTGCTAGAGTGCCGGGGGTCGAGACCCAGTACTTC. Translated: CSARVPGVETQYF.

This clonotype has more than one count but fewer than ten. The V gene is TRBV12-3 or TRBV12-4, the J gene TRBJ2-7; D unclear. The CDR3 runs to 13 residues. With 2 bases removed from V and 5 bases from J, the gap between germline ends came to 10 bases. The CDR3 DNA is TGTGCCAGCAGTTTAAATCCCATCCACGAGCAGTACTTC. The encoded protein is CASSLNPIHEQYF.

This clonotype came up many times. The genes are TRBV6-1 and TRBJ1-3, with unresolved D. This CDR3 contains 17 residues. Per germline, CDR1 MNHNS and CDR2 SASEGT. Between the trimmed V and J ends, which lost 1 base and 0 bases, there was a span of 13 bases. Here the CDR3 reads CASSEVLGYISGNTIYF. Written as DNA, the CDR3 is TGTGCCAGCAGTGAAGTTTTGGGGTATATCTCTGGAAACACCATATATTTT.

Ten or more counts support this clonotype. The rearrangement joins TRBV20-1 to TRBJ1-1, with TRBD1 matching 8 bases. This CDR3 contains 15 residues. Germline V gene sequence: CDR1 DFQATT, CDR2 SNEGSKA (reference sequence). The junction had 12 bases not matched to a gene; V was cut back by 3 bases and J by 6 bases. CDR3 sequence (DNA): TGCAGTGCTAGGGACCCCGGACAGGGATCCTCTGAAGCTTTCTTT. This translates into CSARDPGQGSSEAFF.

This clonotype was counted ten times or more. This rearrangement joins TRBV12-3 or TRBV12-4 to TRBJ1-1, with D possibly matching TRBD1 (5 bases). The length of the CDR3 is 15 residues. The germline V and J ends were trimmed by 6 bases and 1 base, with 15 bases remaining between them. The CDR3 loop reads CASSPQGSTNTEAFF. The CDR3 DNA reads TGTGCCAGCAGCCCCCAGGGCTCGACGAACACTGAAGCTTTCTTT.

This clonotype has a count of ten or more. The chain couples TRBV24-1 to TRBJ1-2; maybe TRBD1 (5 bases). This CDR3 comprises 15 residues. Germline-derived CDR1 and CDR2 are KGHDR and SFDVKD. The germline V and J ends were trimmed by 0 bases and 8 bases, with 15 bases remaining between them. CDR3 sequence (DNA): TGTGCCACCAGTGATTTGCATGGGCAGGGAGGCGGCTACACCTTC. This sequence encodes CATSDLHGQGGGYTF.

This clonotype showed up many times. The gene calls are TRBV7-9 and TRBJ2-7, with 7 bases matching TRBD1. Germline-derived CDR1 and CDR2 are SEHNR and FQNEAQ (reference sequence). V lost 5 bases and J lost 5; bases outside the gene matches: 6. The CDR3 spans 13 residues. The CDR3 DNA follows: TGTGCCAGCAGCGAAACCACAGGGGACGAGCAGTACTTC. Translating it yields CASSETTGDEQYF.

This clonotype was observed many times. The rearrangement joins TRBV20-1 to TRBJ2-7; 7 bases agree with TRBD2. CDR1 and CDR2 (germline): DFQATT, SNEGSKA (reference sequence). The CDR3 contains 14 residues. The junction had 7 bases not matched to a gene; V was cut back by 1 base and J by 4 bases. The CDR3 loop reads CSARGLAELYEQYF. In nucleotides, the CDR3 is TGCAGTGCTAGAGGCCTAGCGGAGCTGTACGAGCAGTACTTC.

This rearrangement joins TRBV6-1 to TRBJ2-3; 7 positions match TRBD1. V lost 4 bases and J lost 4; bases outside the gene matches: 5. This CDR3 is 14 amino acids long. CDR1 and CDR2 from the germline V gene are MNHNS and SASEGT. Here the CDR3 DNA reads TGTGCCAGCAGTGTAGGACAGGAGGCAGATACGCAGTATTTT. Protein: CASSVGQEADTQYF.

This clonotype has only a few counts. This chain joins TRBV6-5 and TRBJ2-2; TRBD1 is a possible D gene (5 bases). V was pared by 2 bases and J by 4 bases, with 17 bases between. Germline V gene data show CDR1 as MNHEY and CDR2 as SVGAGI. The CDR3 contains 17 residues. The DNA of the CDR3 is TGTGCCAGCAGTTACGATGGGGCCGACTCCACCACCGGGGAGCTGTTTTTT. It encodes CASSYDGADSTTGELFF.

This clonotype was detected only a few times. The V gene is TRBV25-1, the J gene TRBJ2-5; 11 nucleotides line up with TRBD1. Germline trimming cut 5 bases from V and 5 bases from J; bases unmatched to any gene: 13. The CDR3 is 17 residues long. Germline CDR1 MGHDK, CDR2 SYGVNS. This chain's CDR3 is CASSPMNGQGAGETQYF. The DNA for the CDR3 is TGTGCCAGCAGTCCAATGAATGGACAGGGGGCGGGTGAGACCCAGTACTTC.